Listed below are T cell receptor beta chains from one sample, sequenced in a study of OX40 agonist ivuxolimab in advanced cancers. The data were produced by immunoSEQ multiplex PCR, yet TCRdb's version contains in-frame clones alone and is incomplete. The sample contains 95,000 to 100,000 clones, about 86% of which appear only once. The sample consisted of CD4+ or CD8+ T cells sorted from blood, taken in a trial of the OX40 agonist ivuxolimab. The receptors derive from an adult with an advanced solid tumor such as melanoma, head and neck, liver or kidney cancer. The conserved cysteine and the conserved F or W are not part of the CDR3 here.

V gene	CDR3 protein
TRBV29-1	SVEEGSYGYT
TRBV6-5	ASSLRGGGNTIY
TRBV4-1	ASSQERTRGLGDTQY
TRBV28	ASSASGTGGEYEQY
TRBV9	ASNPWTGDDQPQH
TRBV2	ASNQQGAGTEAF
TRBV19	ASSIEGQGYYNEQF
TRBV11-2	ASSPTQTVSYEQY
TRBV28	ASSSHRGLEPGELF
TRBV18	ASSPLLGGGETYEQY
TRBV6-5	ASSYQLAGADEQY
TRBV10-2	ASSESRRPRAHRYGYT
TRBV6-6	ASRRQGASQPQH
TRBV6-6	ASSSAKGLDQPQH
TRBV5-5	ASTPRRESGNTIY
TRBV9	ASSGGGGFYPGELF
TRBV23-1	ASSQWYPGTSGGEADTQY
TRBV5-1	ASSFTGDNSPLH
TRBV19	ASSRQGRETLH
TRBV19	ASSGQGGNQPQH
TRBV11-1	ASSLAGGPDTQY
TRBV28	ASSSARQPQH
TRBV6-5	ASRGPNSYEQY
TRBV11-2	ASQGQRYNEQF
TRBV9	ASSIRGGTEAF
TRBV28	ASSSTWGEGYGYT
TRBV14	ASSQDQVLPEY
TRBV18	ASRESTEAF
TRBV28	ASRPSGQASNEQF
TRBV2	ASGRPLGQKETQY
TRBV7-8	ASSLGRDRPSNQPQH
TRBV30	AWSREGNTIY
TRBV10-3	AISGSPGGPITGELF
TRBV13	ASSLAGAWHEQF
TRBV5-1	ASNTQTSTDTQY
TRBV9	ASEAGLGNTIY
TRBV2	ASRSSDTQY
TRBV29-1	SVENWGGNEQF
TRBV28	ASNPGGEGTEAF
TRBV7-3	ASSPGGPYNEQF
TRBV5-4	ASSSWGANVLT
TRBV7-9	ASSRPGQGGTGELF
TRBV30	AWSQGSGSYEQY